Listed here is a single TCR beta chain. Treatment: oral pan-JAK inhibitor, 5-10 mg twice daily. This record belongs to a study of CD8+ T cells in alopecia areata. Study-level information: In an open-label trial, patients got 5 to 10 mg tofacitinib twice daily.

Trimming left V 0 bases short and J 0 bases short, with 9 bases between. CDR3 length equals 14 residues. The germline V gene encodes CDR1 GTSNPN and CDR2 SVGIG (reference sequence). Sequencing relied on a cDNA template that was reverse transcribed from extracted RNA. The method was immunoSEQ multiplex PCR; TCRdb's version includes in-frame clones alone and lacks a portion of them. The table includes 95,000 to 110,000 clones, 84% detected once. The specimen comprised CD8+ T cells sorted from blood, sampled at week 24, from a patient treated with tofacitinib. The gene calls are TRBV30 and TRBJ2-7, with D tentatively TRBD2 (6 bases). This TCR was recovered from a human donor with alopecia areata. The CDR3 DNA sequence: TGTGCCTGGAGTGTGGCGGGGCCCTCCTACGAGCAGTACTTC. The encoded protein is CAWSVAGPSYEQYF. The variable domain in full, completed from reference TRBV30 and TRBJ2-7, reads SQTIHQWPATLVQPVGSPLSLECTVEGTSNPNLYWYRQAAGRGLQLLFYSVGIGQISSEVPQNLSASRPQDRQFILSSKKLLLSDSGFYLCAWSVAGPSYEQYFGPGTRLTVT.